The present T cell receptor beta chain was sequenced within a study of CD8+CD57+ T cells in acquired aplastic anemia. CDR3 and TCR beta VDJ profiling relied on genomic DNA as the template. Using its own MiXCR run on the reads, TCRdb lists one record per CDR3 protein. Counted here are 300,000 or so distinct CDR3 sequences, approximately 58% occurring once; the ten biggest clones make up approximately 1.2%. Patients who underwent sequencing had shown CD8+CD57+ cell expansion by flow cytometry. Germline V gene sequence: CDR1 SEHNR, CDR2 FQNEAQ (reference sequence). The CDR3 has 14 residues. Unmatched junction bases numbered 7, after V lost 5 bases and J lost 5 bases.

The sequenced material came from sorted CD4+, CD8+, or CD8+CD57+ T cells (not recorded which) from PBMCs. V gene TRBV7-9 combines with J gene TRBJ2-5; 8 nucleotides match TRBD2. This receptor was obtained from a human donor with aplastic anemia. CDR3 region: CASSPRIAGETQYF. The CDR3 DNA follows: TGTGCCAGCAGCCCCCGGATAGCGGGGGAGACCCAGTACTTC.